Presented here are 31 T cell receptor beta chains from one specimen sequenced in a study of cytomegalovirus exposure and HLA in healthy donors. Primers included in the PCR were 60 Vbeta and 13 Jbeta primers. TCRdb keeps only in-frame clones here, not all; method: immunoSEQ multiplex PCR. Here the sample spans roughly 100,000 clones, roughly three quarters being singletons. Sequencing used PBMCs. The origin of the receptors is a woman younger than 30 in good health and CMV-seropositive.

The chain employs TRBV28 and TRBJ2-5; D not resolved. Trimming took 9 bases from V and 5 from J, leaving 10 bases between them. There are 11 residues in the CDR3. The germline V gene has CDR1 MDHEN and CDR2 SYDVKM. CDR3 residues: CASSGKETQYF. In DNA, the CDR3 is TGTGCCAGTAGTGGCAAGGAGACCCAGTACTTC. Using reference TRBV28 and TRBJ2-5 for the parts outside the CDR3, the full variable domain is DVKVTQSSRYLVKRTGEKVFLECVQDMDHENMFWYRQDPGLGLRLIYFSYDVKMKEKGDIPEGYSVSREKKERFSLILESASTNQTSMYLCASSGKETQYFGPGTRLLVL.

V and J are TRBV19 and TRBJ1-1; 10 nucleotides align to TRBD1. After removal of 5 bases from V and 3 bases from J, the junction contained 6 bases not matched to a gene. The CDR3 consists of 15 residues. Per the germline V gene, CDR1 is LNHDA and CDR2 is SQIVND (reference sequence). The CDR3 reads CASSSDRGQYTEAFF. CDR3 in DNA: TGTGCCAGTAGTTCCGACAGGGGGCAGTACACTGAAGCTTTCTTT.

The sample holds one count of this clone. The rearrangement links TRBV5-1 to TRBJ1-2, with 7 nucleotides matching TRBD1. The length of the CDR3 is 14 residues. The V and J ends lost 4 bases and 8 bases, in that order; junction bases with no gene match: 11. Germline V CDR1 and CDR2: SGHRS, YFSETQ. As DNA, the CDR3 is TGCGCCAGCAGCGCCTCAGGGGGGTACTCCGGCTACACCTTC. It is translated as CASSASGGYSGYTF.

J is TRBJ2-1 and V is TRBV28, with 10 bases matching TRBD2. The junction had 16 bases not matched to a gene; V was cut back by 5 bases and J by 6 bases. Germline V gene data show CDR1 as MDHEN and CDR2 as SYDVKM. The CDR3 covers 18 residues. This CDR3 is CASSDNRLAGVFGNEQFF. DNA of the CDR3: TGTGCCAGCAGTGATAACCGACTAGCGGGCGTTTTCGGCAATGAGCAGTTCTTC. Full variable domain (rest looked up from reference TRBV28 and TRBJ2-1): DVKVTQSSRYLVKRTGEKVFLECVQDMDHENMFWYRQDPGLGLRLIYFSYDVKMKEKGDIPEGYSVSREKKERFSLILESASTNQTSMYLCASSDNRLAGVFGNEQFFGPGTRLTVL.

This rearrangement joins TRBV28 to TRBJ2-7; 7 positions match TRBD1. V dropped 2 bases and J dropped 2; count of bases not matched to a gene: 6. Germline CDR1 and CDR2: MDHEN and SYDVKM. The CDR3 covers 15 residues. CDR3 nucleotide sequence: TGTGCCAGCAGTTTACCGGGACAGATAACCTACGAGCAGTACTTC. It yields the protein CASSLPGQITYEQYF.

The chain recombines TRBV28 with TRBJ2-3; TRBD2 matches at 8 bases. With V trimmed by 11 bases and J by 8 bases, 18 bases remained unmatched. Germline V CDR1 and CDR2: MDHEN, SYDVKM. This CDR3 contains 15 residues. CDR3 nucleotide sequence: TGTGCCTCCAAAGGGACTAGTAGCTTTTTAGGTACGCAGTATTTT. Translated: CASKGTSSFLGTQYF.

The rearrangement joins TRBV27 to TRBJ1-3; no clear D. Germline V gene lookup returns CDR1 MNHEY and CDR2 SMNVEV (reference sequence). Deletions cut 4 bases from V and 1 base from J, with 5 bases between. This CDR3 contains 13 residues. The CDR3 protein is CASSSRSGNTIYF. DNA for the CDR3: TGTGCCAGCAGTTCCAGATCTGGAAACACCATATATTTT.

J is TRBJ1-1 and V is TRBV29-1, with 7 nucleotides matching TRBD1. The V and J ends lost 7 bases and 4 bases, in that order; junction bases with no gene match: 12. The CDR3 is 14 amino acids. Looked up from germline, CDR1 is SQVTM and CDR2 is ANQGSEA. CDR3 DNA: TGCAGCGGTAATAAGAGGGGGCAGGCCACTGAAGCTTTCTTT. Translating gives CSGNKRGQATEAFF.

In regard to this clone: The sample holds other DNA sequences that translate to the same CDR3. In nucleotides, the CDR3 is TGTGCCAGCAGTGACAGCGCCGGGGGGCCCGATACGCAGTATTTT. Translating it yields CASSDSAGGPDTQYF. V gene TRBV6-4 combines with J gene TRBJ2-3; D is perhaps TRBD2 (7 bases). The CDR3 runs 15 residues. CDR1 is MRHNA and CDR2 is SNTAGT in the germline V gene. Trimming removed 2 bases from V and 6 bases from J, with 15 bases in between.

The chain links TRBV11-2 to TRBJ1-2; 8 bases line up with TRBD1. The junction had 7 bases not matched to a gene; V was cut back by 0 bases and J by 4 bases. CDR3 length: 16 amino acids. The germline gives CDR1 SGHAT, CDR2 FQNNGV. The CDR3 protein is CASSLDAGTGIYGYTF. DNA of the CDR3: TGTGCCAGCAGCTTAGACGCCGGGACAGGAATCTATGGCTACACCTTC.

The J gene is TRBJ2-1, the V gene TRBV15; 9 nucleotides line up with TRBD1. Germline loops: CDR1 LNHNV, CDR2 YYDKDF (reference sequence). The CDR3 runs to 17 residues. J gave up 6 bases and V 0 bases, and 9 bases lay outside the gene matches. Written as DNA, the CDR3 is TGTGCCACCAGCAGAGATCTTTGGGGACAGGGTGGCAATGAGCAGTTCTTC. This gives the protein CATSRDLWGQGGNEQFF.

The V and J genes are TRBV10-3 and TRBJ1-5; D is unclear. Germline V gene data show CDR1 as ENHRY and CDR2 as SYGVKD. With 0 bases removed from V and 5 bases from J, the gap between germline ends came to 8 bases. The CDR3 is 14 residues long. The CDR3, as DNA: TGTGCCATCAGTGAGTCGAGGTGGGATCAGCCCCAGCATTTT. Its protein product is CAISESRWDQPQHF.

The rearrangement joins TRBV12-5 to TRBJ1-5; weak D call: TRBD1 (5 bases). CDR3 length: 15 amino acids. CDR1 is LGHNT and CDR2 is FRNRAP in the germline V gene. Trimming took 2 bases from V and 5 from J, leaving 13 bases between them. The DNA of the CDR3 is TGTGCTAGTGGTTTGCCAGTTGGGGCAGATCAGCCCCAGCATTTT. It codes for CASGLPVGADQPQHF. Full variable domain (missing parts from reference TRBV12-5 and TRBJ1-5): DARVTQTPRHKVTEMGQEVTMRCQPILGHNTVFWYRQTMMQGLELLAYFRNRAPLDDSGMPKDRFSAEMPDATLATLKIQPSEPRDSAVYFCASGLPVGADQPQHFGDGTRLSIL.

The V gene is TRBV28, the J gene TRBJ2-1, with TRBD2 matching 14 bases. The germline V gene encodes CDR1 MDHEN and CDR2 SYDVKM. V lost 8 bases to trimming and J lost 7 bases; unmatched junction nucleotides: 7. This CDR3 has 15 residues. The CDR3 region is CASRLGTSGRNEQFF. CDR3 DNA: TGTGCCAGCCGACTCGGGACTAGCGGGAGAAATGAGCAGTTCTTC.

In DNA form, the CDR3 reads TGCGCCAGCAGCCCTCCTCCGACGGGAATCGCCTACAATGAGCAGTTCTTC. This gives the protein CASSPPPTGIAYNEQFF. The chain carries TRBV4-1 and TRBJ2-1; D might be TRBD2 (5 bases). The CDR3 loop spans 17 amino acids. The V end lost 4 bases, the J end lost 2 bases, and 18 bases lay between the germline ends. Germline V lookup: CDR1 MGHRA, CDR2 YSYEKL.

This chain uses TRBV5-1 with TRBJ1-2; D is possibly TRBD1 (6 bases). Germline assignment: CDR1 SGHRS and CDR2 YFSETQ. The V gene lost 0 bases and the J gene lost 7 bases, with 16 bases spanning the gap. The CDR3 spans 15 residues. The CDR3 DNA reads TGCGCCAGCAGCTTGGGGGACACATCTGGTGGTGGCTACACCTTC. Residues: CASSLGDTSGGGYTF.

This chain connects TRBV30 to TRBJ2-5; TRBD1 aligns across 7 bases. Germline V gene sequence: CDR1 GTSNPN, CDR2 SVGIG (reference sequence). This CDR3 comprises 15 residues. J gave up 5 bases and V 0 bases, and 9 bases lay outside the gene matches. The CDR3 sequence: CAWSVTGQTRETQYF. CDR3 nucleotides: TGTGCCTGGAGTGTGACAGGGCAGACGAGGGAGACCCAGTACTTC.

This clone was counted a few times. This CDR3 reads CASSLSGDTEAFF. The DNA for the CDR3 is TGTGCCAGCAGCTTAAGTGGAGACACTGAAGCTTTCTTT. The rearrangement joins TRBV7-3 to TRBJ1-1; D is unresolved. CDR3 length: 13 amino acids. In germline, CDR1 is SGHTA, CDR2 FQGTGA. Between the trimmed V and J ends, which lost 1 base and 3 bases, there was a span of 6 bases.

A few counts support this clone. The chain has TRBV5-1 and TRBJ2-3; TRBD1 might be the D (5 bases). Germline CDR1 is SGHRS and CDR2 is YFSETQ. CDR3 length: 13 residues. V lost 0 bases to trimming and J lost 4 bases, with 6 bases between them. CDR3: CASSLVGADTQYF. CDR3 coding DNA: TGCGCCAGCAGCTTGGTAGGGGCAGATACGCAGTATTTT. The complete variable domain, with remaining parts taken from reference TRBV5-1 and TRBJ2-3, reads KAGVTQTPRYLIKTRGQQVTLSCSPISGHRSVSWYQQTPGQGLQFLFEYFSETQRNKGNFPGRFSGRQFSNSRSEMNVSTLELGDSALYLCASSLVGADTQYFGPGTRLTVL.

The chain uses TRBV6-1 and TRBJ1-2; the D gene is possibly TRBD1 (6 bases). The CDR3 has 15 residues. Trimming took 0 bases from V and 8 from J, leaving 16 bases between them. Germline V gene data show CDR1 as MNHNS and CDR2 as SASEGT. The CDR3 is CASSEALGGRGGYTF. The CDR3 DNA follows: TGTGCCAGCAGTGAAGCGCTCGGGGGGCGAGGGGGCTACACCTTC.

The sample holds one count of this clone. V usage is TRBV5-1 and J usage is TRBJ1-2, with D perhaps matching TRBD1 (6 bases). V was pared by 4 bases and J by 4 bases, with 14 bases between. CDR1 is SGHRS and CDR2 is YFSETQ in the germline V gene. The CDR3 totals 14 residues. The CDR3 sequence: CASSVGHGSYGYTF. The CDR3 nucleotides read TGCGCCAGCAGCGTGGGACACGGGAGCTATGGCTACACCTTC.

V and J are TRBV6-1 and TRBJ1-3, with 9 bases fitting TRBD1. This CDR3 is built from 17 residues. Per the germline V gene, CDR1 is MNHNS and CDR2 is SASEGT. J lost 0 bases, V lost 3 bases, and 6 bases had no gene match. The CDR3 DNA sequence: TGTGCCAGCAGTGACGGACAGGGGCCCTACTCTGGAAACACCATATATTTT. It yields the protein CASSDGQGPYSGNTIYF.

CDR3 protein: CASSQDVPGTGYEQYF. CDR3 DNA: TGCGCCAGCAGCCAAGATGTCCCCGGGACAGGATACGAGCAGTACTTC. V and J are TRBV4-3 and TRBJ2-7; 8 nucleotides line up with TRBD1. Germline V CDR1 and CDR2: LGHNA, YSLEER. CDR3 length: 16 residues. The V gene end was trimmed by 0 bases and the J gene end by 4 bases; junction bases not matched to a gene: 8.

The V and J genes are TRBV6-1 and TRBJ2-7; D gene unclear. Per germline, CDR1 MNHNS and CDR2 SASEGT. The germline V and J ends were trimmed by 2 bases and 8 bases, with 7 bases remaining between them. The CDR3 covers 11 residues. The chain's CDR3 is CASSEFPKQYF. The CDR3 region has the DNA TGTGCCAGCAGTGAATTCCCCAAGCAGTACTTC.

The chain is built from TRBV7-2 and TRBJ2-1; TRBD2 agrees at 11 bases. Unmatched junction bases numbered 12, after V lost 1 base and J lost 7 bases. The CDR3 covers 18 residues. From germline, CDR1 is SGHTA and CDR2 FQGNSA. Here the CDR3 DNA reads TGTGCCAGCAGCTTAGTGTTAGCGGGAGGGCCAGGACAGAATGAGCAGTTCTTC. Translation gives CASSLVLAGGPGQNEQFF.

This chain connects TRBV27 to TRBJ2-3; 9 positions match TRBD2. Germline CDR1 is MNHEY and CDR2 is SMNVEV (reference sequence). The V gene end was trimmed by 5 bases and the J gene end by 6 bases; junction bases not matched to a gene: 15. The CDR3 spans 17 residues. The CDR3 region is CASSRPGLAGRPDTQYF. In DNA, the CDR3 is TGTGCCAGCAGTCGGCCTGGGCTAGCGGGACGCCCGGATACGCAGTATTTT.

The gene calls are TRBV30 and TRBJ2-1; a weak D match, TRBD1 (6 bases). The CDR3 loop spans 14 amino acids. V lost 4 bases and J lost 9, with 19 bases in between. Germline V gives CDR1 GTSNPN, CDR2 SVGIG (reference sequence). This CDR3 reads CAWNRVGGAAEQFF. CDR3 bases: TGTGCCTGGAACAGGGTGGGTGGGGCCGCTGAGCAGTTCTTC.

This chain joins TRBV7-8 and TRBJ2-7; 7 nucleotides align to TRBD2. Germline lookup yields CDR1 SGHVS and CDR2 FQNEAQ. The length of the CDR3 is 15 residues. The trim removed 3 bases at V and 7 bases at J, leaving 12 bases unmatched. The CDR3 here is CASSFPAGTPWEQYF. CDR3 coding DNA: TGTGCCAGCAGCTTTCCAGCGGGGACCCCTTGGGAGCAGTACTTC. The full variable domain, its missing parts supplied by reference TRBV7-8 and TRBJ2-7, is GAGVSQSPRYKVAKRGQDVALRCDPISGHVSLFWYQQALGQGPEFLTYFQNEAQLDKSGLPSDRFFAERPEGSVSTLKIQRTQQEDSAVYLCASSFPAGTPWEQYFGPGTRLTVT.

This chain links TRBV25-1 with TRBJ2-5; D gene ambiguous. V was shortened by 1 base and J by 4 bases, with 7 bases between the two germline ends. CDR3 length: 13 residues. The germline gives CDR1 MGHDK, CDR2 SYGVNS. The CDR3 DNA follows: TGTGCCAGCAGTGAATCCCTTAGAGAGACCCAGTACTTC. Protein sequence: CASSESLRETQYF.

J is TRBJ1-1 and V is TRBV28; tentatively, D is TRBD1 (5 bases). Germline V CDR1 and CDR2: MDHEN, SYDVKM. The CDR3 sequence is 12 residues long. The ends were cut back, 10 bases at V and 3 bases at J, with 12 bases in the middle. CDR3 sequence: CATLGRDTEAFF. For the CDR3, the DNA is TGTGCCACCCTTGGCAGGGACACTGAAGCTTTCTTT.

The chain carries TRBV7-9 and TRBJ2-5, with 7 bases identical to TRBD1. Matching the DNA end better, TRBJ2-7 makes the J call doubtful. CDR1 is SEHNR, CDR2 FQNEAQ, per germline (reference sequence). CDR3 length: 18 amino acids. CDR3 sequence reads: CASSLNRVSDRNPYEQYF. The CDR3 region has the DNA TGTGCCAGCAGCCTAAATCGCGTATCGGACAGGAATCCCTACGAGCAGTACTTC.